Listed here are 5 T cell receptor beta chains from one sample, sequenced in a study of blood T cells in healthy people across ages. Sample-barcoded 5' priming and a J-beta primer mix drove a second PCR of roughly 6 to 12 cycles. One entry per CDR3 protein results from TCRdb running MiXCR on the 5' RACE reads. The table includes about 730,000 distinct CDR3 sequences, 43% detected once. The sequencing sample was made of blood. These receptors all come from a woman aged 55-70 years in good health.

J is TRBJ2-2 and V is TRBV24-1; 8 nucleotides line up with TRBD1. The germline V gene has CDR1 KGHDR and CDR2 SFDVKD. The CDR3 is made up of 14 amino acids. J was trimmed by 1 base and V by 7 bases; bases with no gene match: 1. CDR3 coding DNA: TGTGCCACCAGCAGGGGGCAGAACACCGGGGAGCTGTTTTTT. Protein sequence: CATSRGQNTGELFF.

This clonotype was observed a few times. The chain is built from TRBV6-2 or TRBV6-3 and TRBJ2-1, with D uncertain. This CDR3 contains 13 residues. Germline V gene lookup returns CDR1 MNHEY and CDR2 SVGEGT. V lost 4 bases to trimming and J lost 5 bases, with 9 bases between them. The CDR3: CASSLAVHNEQFF. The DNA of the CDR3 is TGTGCCAGCAGTTTAGCTGTACACAATGAGCAGTTCTTC.

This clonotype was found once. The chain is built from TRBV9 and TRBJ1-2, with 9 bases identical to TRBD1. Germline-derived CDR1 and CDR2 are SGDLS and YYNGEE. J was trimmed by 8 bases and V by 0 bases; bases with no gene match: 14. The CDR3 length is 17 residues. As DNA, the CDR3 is TGTGCCAGCAGCGTAGGCCATACCGGGACAGGGATAGGAGGCTACACCTTC. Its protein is CASSVGHTGTGIGGYTF. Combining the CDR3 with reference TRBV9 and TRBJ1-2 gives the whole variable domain DSGVTQTPKHLITATGQRVTLRCSPRSGDLSVYWYQQSLDQGLQFLIQYYNGEERAKGNILERFSAQQFPDLHSELNLSSLELGDSALYFCASSVGHTGTGIGGYTFGSGTRLTVV.

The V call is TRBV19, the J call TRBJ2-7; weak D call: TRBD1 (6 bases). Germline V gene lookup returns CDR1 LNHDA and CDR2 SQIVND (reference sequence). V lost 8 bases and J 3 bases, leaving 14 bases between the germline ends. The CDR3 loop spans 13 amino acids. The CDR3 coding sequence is TGTGCCAGTGGTCGAGTACAGGGCTACGAGCAGTACTTC. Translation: CASGRVQGYEQYF.

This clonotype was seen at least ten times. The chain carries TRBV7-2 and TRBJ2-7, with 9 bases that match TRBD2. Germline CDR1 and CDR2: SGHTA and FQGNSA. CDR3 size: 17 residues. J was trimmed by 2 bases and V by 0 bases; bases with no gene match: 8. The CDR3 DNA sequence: TGTGCCAGCAGCTTAGCGTCACTAGCGGGTCTGGCCTACGAGCAGTACTTC. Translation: CASSLASLAGLAYEQYF.